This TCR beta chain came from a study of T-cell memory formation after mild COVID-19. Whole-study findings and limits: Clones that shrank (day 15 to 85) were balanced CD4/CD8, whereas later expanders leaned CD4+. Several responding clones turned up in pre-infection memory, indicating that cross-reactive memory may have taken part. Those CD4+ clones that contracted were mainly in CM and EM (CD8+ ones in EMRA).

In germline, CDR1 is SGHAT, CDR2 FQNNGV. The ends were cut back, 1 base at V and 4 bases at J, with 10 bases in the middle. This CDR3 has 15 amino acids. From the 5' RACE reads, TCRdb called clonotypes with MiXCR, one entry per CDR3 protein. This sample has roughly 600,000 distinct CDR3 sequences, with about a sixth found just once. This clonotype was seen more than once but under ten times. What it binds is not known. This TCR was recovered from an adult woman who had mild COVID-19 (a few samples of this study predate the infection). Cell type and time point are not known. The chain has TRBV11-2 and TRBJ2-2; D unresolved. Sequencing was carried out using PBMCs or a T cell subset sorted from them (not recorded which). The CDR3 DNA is TGTGCCAGCAGCTTAGTTGGAGATGCCACCGGGGAGCTGTTTTTT. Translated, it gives CASSLVGDATGELFF.